This T cell receptor beta chain was identified during a study of blood T cell repertoires in COVID-19. About the study: Material from acute and convalescent COVID-19 was sourced from the United States, Italy and Spain. Sample material is recorded as cDNA or gDNA derived from T cells, B-cell-depleted T cells, or PBMCs.

With regard to this clone: One junction end does not reproduce the germline sequence, and a read error may be involved.

Methods used by the authors: Nucleated cell counts were estimated from reference gene primer amplification. Method: immunoSEQ multiplex PCR; TCRdb's copy keeps in-frame clones and lacks some. From that table come the V and J calls and clone size; the DNA was used to work out D and trimming. The data contain some 170,000 clones, more than 60% of them singletons. The receptor's source is a man aged 55 to 70 with acute or convalescent COVID-19. The sequencing input was peripheral blood.

Here the CDR3 reads CARSLGGTWGSCERLRASKNF. The CDR3 nucleotides read TGTGCCAGAAGCTTGGGAGGGACTTGGGGGAGCTGTGAGAGATTACGAGCTTCCAAGAACTTC. J is TRBJ2-7 and V is TRBV5-3; possible D gene TRBD2, 6 bases. TRBV5-3 is placed among ORFs of uncertain function. The CDR3 length is 21 residues.